The 26 T cell receptor beta chains reported below all come from one sample, sequenced in a study of blood T cell repertoires in COVID-19. Assay: immunoSEQ multiplex PCR; the TCRdb copy retains only in-frame clones and omits some. The sample shows approximately 90,000 clones, more than 70% of them seen only once. The sequencing sample was made of peripheral blood. The receptors were sampled from a woman older than 75 with acute or convalescent COVID-19.

This chain links TRBV5-1 with TRBJ2-5, with D unclear. Germline CDR1 SGHRS, CDR2 YFSETQ. V was shortened by 0 bases and J by 2 bases, with 11 bases between the two germline ends. This CDR3 has 15 residues. The CDR3 here is CASSLGSGKQETQYF. In DNA form, the CDR3 reads TGCGCCAGCAGCTTGGGATCAGGCAAGCAAGAGACCCAGTACTTC.

Comments on this clone: This CDR3 is also generated by other DNA sequences in the sample. The CDR3 reads CSASNTAGVYNGYTF. The CDR3 DNA follows: TGCAGTGCTAGTAATACAGCAGGGGTTTATAATGGCTACACCTTC. The chain joins TRBV20-1 to TRBJ1-2, with a weak D call TRBD1 (6 bases). This CDR3 comprises 15 residues. From germline, CDR1 is DFQATT and CDR2 SNEGSKA (reference sequence). Trimming removed 3 bases from V and 6 bases from J, with 20 bases in between.

The chain recombines TRBV6-2 or TRBV6-3 with TRBJ2-1; 12 bases are a match to TRBD2. The trim removed 5 bases at V and 9 bases at J, leaving 5 bases unmatched. There are 14 residues in the CDR3. Per the germline V gene, CDR1 is MNHEY and CDR2 is SVGEGT. CDR3 loop: CASSLAGGRSEQFF. CDR3 DNA sequence: TGTGCCAGCAGTCTAGCGGGGGGGCGGAGTGAGCAGTTCTTC.

This clone came up once. The gene calls are TRBV4-2 and TRBJ2-3; 13 bases fit TRBD2. There are 17 residues in the CDR3. Per the germline V gene, CDR1 is LGHNA and CDR2 is YNFKEQ. Trimming took 2 bases from V and 2 from J; bases not matched to a gene: 4. The DNA of the CDR3 is TGTGCCAGCAGCCAACCCGGGACTAGCGGGGCCACAGATACGCAGTATTTT. Residues: CASSQPGTSGATDTQYF.

This chain uses TRBV7-9 with TRBJ1-2; maybe TRBD1 (6 bases). Looked up from germline, CDR1 is SEHNR and CDR2 is FQNEAQ (reference sequence). Trimming removed 0 bases at V and 10 bases at J, with 12 bases between. This CDR3 is built from 13 residues. CDR3 region: CASSLATGSAYTF. For the CDR3, the DNA is TGTGCCAGCAGCTTAGCGACAGGTTCTGCCTACACCTTC.

The rearrangement uses TRBV2 and TRBJ2-5; 12 positions match TRBD2. The CDR3 spans 15 residues. J was trimmed by 2 bases and V by 7 bases; bases with no gene match: 5. CDR1 SNHLY and CDR2 FYNNEI come from the germline V gene. The CDR3 reads CASNGLAGGQETQYF. The CDR3 nucleotides are TGTGCCAGCAACGGGCTAGCGGGGGGGCAAGAGACCCAGTACTTC.

This clone has ten or more counts. The V and J genes are TRBV7-2 and TRBJ1-2; D unclear. CDR1 is SGHTA, CDR2 FQGNSA, per germline. The CDR3 sequence is 14 residues long. Trimming took off 5 bases at V and 1 base at J, with 11 bases between the two ends. CDR3 amino acids: CASSVTTDNYGYTF. The CDR3 region has the DNA TGTGCCAGCAGCGTAACTACGGATAACTATGGCTACACCTTC.

The chain joins TRBV11-2 to TRBJ1-2; D not certain. This CDR3 contains 15 residues. Per the germline V gene, CDR1 is SGHAT and CDR2 is FQNNGV. V was trimmed by 3 bases and J by 5 bases, leaving 16 bases between them. The chain's CDR3 is CASSLTGRGDYGYTF. As DNA, the CDR3 is TGTGCCAGCAGCTTGACTGGGAGAGGCGATTATGGCTACACCTTC.

V is TRBV18 and J is TRBJ2-7, with 7 bases matching TRBD1. This CDR3 has 14 residues. With 3 bases clipped from V and 0 bases from J, the junction kept 2 bases outside the gene matches. The germline V gene encodes CDR1 KGHSH and CDR2 LQKENI. CDR3 amino acids: CASSPGQLSYEQYF. CDR3 coding DNA: TGTGCCAGCTCACCGGGACAGCTCTCCTACGAGCAGTACTTC.

The chain carries TRBV6-5 and TRBJ1-2, with D unresolved. The CDR3 contains 14 residues. Trimming shortened V by 2 bases and J by 4 bases, and 11 bases separated the two germline ends. Germline CDR1 reads MNHEY; CDR2 reads SVGAGI. As DNA, the CDR3 is TGTGCCAGCAGTTACACCGGGAAGAGCTATGGCTACACCTTC. The encoded protein is CASSYTGKSYGYTF.

The V and J genes are TRBV10-3 and TRBJ1-1; 8 bases align to TRBD1. The CDR3 is 14 residues long. Germline values: CDR1 ENHRY, CDR2 SYGVKD. Trimming at V came to 6 bases and at J to 1 base, leaving 4 bases not matched to a gene. The CDR3 DNA is TGTGCCATCAGAGGAGGGACAGGGAACACTGAAGCTTTCTTT. Protein sequence: CAIRGGTGNTEAFF.

This chain joins TRBV2 and TRBJ2-1; 8 bases line up with TRBD2. The V segment lost 1 base and the J segment 4 bases; nucleotides outside the gene matches: 3. CDR1 and CDR2 from the germline V gene are SNHLY and FYNNEI. This CDR3 has 15 amino acids. The CDR3 region has the DNA TGTGCCAGCAGTGAAGATAGCGGGGTGTACAATGAGCAGTTCTTC. Translation: CASSEDSGVYNEQFF.

The rearrangement joins TRBV7-2 to TRBJ1-5; the match to TRBD1 covers 9 bases. V shed 1 base, J shed 6 bases, and the junction held 13 bases outside the gene matches. Germline V lookup: CDR1 SGHTA, CDR2 FQGNSA. The CDR3 sequence is 18 residues long. The CDR3: CASSLGVFGQGMGQPQHF. In nucleotides, the CDR3 is TGTGCCAGCAGCTTAGGAGTTTTTGGACAGGGGATGGGTCAGCCCCAGCATTTT.

As to this clone: Additional DNA sequences in this sample encode the identical CDR3. The rearrangement uses TRBV29-1 and TRBJ2-7, with 9 nucleotides matching TRBD1. After removal of 6 bases from V and 5 bases from J, the junction contained 2 bases not matched to a gene. CDR1 is SQVTM, CDR2 ANQGSEA, per germline. The CDR3 covers 11 residues. In DNA form, the CDR3 reads TGCAGCGTGGGGGACAGGGACGAGCAGTACTTC. Its translation is CSVGDRDEQYF.

The chain links TRBV9 to TRBJ2-7, with TRBD1 as a possible D gene (5 bases). With 0 bases removed from V and 4 bases from J, the gap between germline ends came to 8 bases. CDR3 length: 13 amino acids. Germline CDR1 is SGDLS and CDR2 is YYNGEE. The CDR3 here is CASSVGQTYEQYF. The CDR3 nucleotides read TGTGCCAGCAGCGTAGGACAGACGTACGAGCAGTACTTC.

This rearrangement joins TRBV9 to TRBJ2-1; 10 bases are shared with TRBD2. The CDR3 spans 19 residues. Losses at the gene ends were 0 bases for V and 1 base for J; bases not matched to a gene: 10. CDR1 and CDR2 (germline): SGDLS, YYNGEE. As DNA, the CDR3 is TGTGCCAGCAGCGTAGCTCTGCTAGCGGGGGACCTTTCCTACAATGAGCAGTTCTTC. Residues: CASSVALLAGDLSYNEQFF.

Only a few counts were recorded for this clone. The chain recombines TRBV27 with TRBJ1-2; possible D gene TRBD1, 5 bases. The V end lost 6 bases, the J end lost 5 bases, and 22 bases lay between the germline ends. This CDR3 is 16 amino acids long. Germline loops: CDR1 MNHEY, CDR2 SMNVEV (reference sequence). The CDR3 region is CASSPQEGVQLYGYTF. As DNA, the CDR3 is TGTGCCAGCAGCCCACAGGAAGGGGTACAGCTTTATGGCTACACCTTC.

This sequence joins TRBV6-5 and TRBJ1-6, with a possible D match to TRBD1 (5 bases). This CDR3 region has 14 residues. Germline V CDR1 and CDR2: MNHEY, SVGAGI. V lost 6 bases and J 8 bases, leaving 14 bases between the germline ends. The CDR3 is CASRMKRGYSPLHF. The CDR3 region has the DNA TGTGCCAGCAGAATGAAAAGGGGATATTCACCCCTCCACTTT.

This clone was seen once. The chain carries TRBV28 and TRBJ2-7; tentative D call: TRBD1 (6 bases). This CDR3 has 14 amino acids. Germline V lookup: CDR1 MDHEN, CDR2 SYDVKM. Trimming shortened V by 7 bases and J by 4 bases, and 17 bases separated the two germline ends. CDR3 residues: CASMARTEGYEQYF. The CDR3 DNA follows: TGTGCCAGCATGGCTAGGACAGAAGGTTACGAGCAGTACTTC.

The chain links TRBV5-6 to TRBJ2-1; 8 bases map to TRBD2. Germline CDR1 and CDR2: SGHDT and YYEEEE. J gave up 5 bases and V 2 bases, and 6 bases lay outside the gene matches. The CDR3 is made up of 15 amino acids. As DNA, the CDR3 is TGTGCCAGCAGCTTTAGCGGGGCCTTCCACAATGAGCAGTTCTTC. This codes for CASSFSGAFHNEQFF.

This chain links TRBV5-4 with TRBJ2-3; tentatively, D is TRBD1 (5 bases). The CDR3 contains 14 residues. The V gene lost 4 bases and the J gene lost 1 base, with 10 bases spanning the gap. CDR1 and CDR2 (germline): SGHNT, YYREEE (reference sequence). This CDR3 reads CASSPLGRTDTQYF. Here the CDR3 DNA reads TGTGCCAGCAGCCCCTTGGGGCGCACAGATACGCAGTATTTT.

V usage is TRBV3-1 (or the pseudogene TRBV3-2) and J usage is TRBJ1-2; D is possibly TRBD1 (6 bases). The V end was cut by 0 bases, the J end by 4 bases, with 15 bases between. The CDR3 spans 16 residues. Per the germline V gene, CDR1 is LGHDT and CDR2 is YNNKEL (reference sequence). The CDR3 spells CASSQEAQGRGYGYTF. CDR3 nucleotide sequence: TGTGCCAGCAGCCAAGAGGCACAGGGAAGAGGCTATGGCTACACCTTC.

V is TRBV7-9 and J is TRBJ1-2, with D perhaps matching TRBD1 (5 bases). Germline values: CDR1 SEHNR, CDR2 FQNEAQ (reference sequence). The V end lost 5 bases, the J end lost 0 bases, and 10 bases lay between the germline ends. The CDR3 loop spans 14 amino acids. The DNA of the CDR3 is TGTGCCAGCAGCCCGGACACCGCTAACTATGGCTACACCTTC. It codes for CASSPDTANYGYTF.

This clone has ten or more counts. The chain carries TRBV7-2 and TRBJ1-3, with 12 bases that match TRBD1. Germline V CDR1 and CDR2: SGHTA, FQGNSA. The ends lost 3 bases at V and 0 bases at J; junction bases unmatched: 9. The CDR3 spans 19 residues. The CDR3: CASSFRGTGGTRSGNTIYF. In DNA, the CDR3 is TGTGCCAGCAGCTTTAGGGGGACAGGGGGCACCCGCTCTGGAAACACCATATATTTT.

This sequence joins TRBV4-1 and TRBJ2-5, with 10 bases matching TRBD2. Per germline, CDR1 MGHRA and CDR2 YSYEKL. V lost 0 bases to trimming and J lost 3 bases; unmatched junction nucleotides: 7. This CDR3 comprises 17 residues. CDR3 residues: CASSQDRAGGLKETQYF. DNA for the CDR3: TGCGCCAGCAGCCAAGATAGAGCGGGGGGGCTCAAAGAGACCCAGTACTTC.

The V and J genes are TRBV7-3 and TRBJ2-1; 11 bases map to TRBD2. Germline V gives CDR1 SGHTA, CDR2 FQGTGA. CDR3 length equals 17 residues. V was pared by 0 bases and J by 10 bases, with 11 bases of the junction left unmatched. CDR3 DNA: TGTGCCAGCAGCTTAACTTATTTAGCGGGGGGGCCGTTGGAGCAGTTCTTC. This sequence encodes CASSLTYLAGGPLEQFF.